The TCR beta chain described here comes from a study of T-cell memory formation after mild COVID-19. In TCRdb, the 5' RACE reads were re-called with MiXCR into one record per CDR3 protein. Of 180,000 or so distinct CDR3 sequences listed, 11% are singletons. This clonotype has just a few counts. Its antigen is not identified. Study-level findings and limits: Clones that contracted from day 15 to 85 were balanced CD4/CD8, while later expanders leaned CD4+. Memory sampled before infection contained some responding clones, suggesting cross-reactive memory joined.

V was shortened by 4 bases and J by 7 bases, with 21 bases between the two germline ends. The length of the CDR3 is 16 residues. The germline V gene encodes CDR1 SGHRS and CDR2 YFSETQ. Sequences were obtained from PBMCs or a T cell subset sorted from them (not recorded which). This clonotype was sampled from a young man who had mild COVID-19 (a few samples of this study predate the infection). Cell type and time point are not known. This sequence joins TRBV5-1 and TRBJ2-1; D may match TRBD1 or TRBD2 (6 bases each). The CDR3 is CASSHQGPGAPNEQFF. DNA for the CDR3: TGCGCCAGCAGCCACCAGGGACCGGGGGCCCCTAATGAGCAGTTCTTC.